A single sample is the source of the 30 T cell receptor beta chains below, sequenced in a study of radiotherapy plus CTLA-4 blockade in lung cancer (dated by TCRdb to 2016 to 2018). Libraries were constructed by the immunoSEQ multiplex PCR assay. What TCRdb holds here is the immuneACCESS table cut down to in-frame rearrangements. Part of the clones is not present; checked against another copy, under half of the missing clones reflect an unresolved V gene, and the others are unexplained. A total of 43,000 or so clones appear in this sample, 73% of them only once. The ten largest account for 3.5% of the sample. The sequencing used peripheral blood, collected from a patient treated with radiotherapy plus ipilimumab. The receptor set was obtained from a human donor with non-small cell lung cancer who had a complete response to radiotherapy plus ipilimumab.

V gene TRBV2 combines with J gene TRBJ2-3, with D possibly being TRBD1 (6 bases). Between the trimmed V and J ends, which lost 7 bases and 8 bases, there was a span of 19 bases. The CDR3 is made up of 14 amino acids. CDR1 and CDR2 (germline): SNHLY, FYNNEI. CDR3 coding DNA: TGTGCCAGCATCTCCACGGGGCTAGGGGGTACGCAGTATTTT. Translation: CASISTGLGGTQYF.

CDR3 DNA: TGTGCCAGCAGCTTTTCAAATCAGCCCCAGCATTTT. Encoded protein: CASSFSNQPQHF. The chain employs TRBV5-8 and TRBJ1-5; D is undetermined. V gave up 2 bases and J gave up 4 bases, with 4 bases separating them. This CDR3 is 12 amino acids long. Looked up from germline, CDR1 is SGHTS and CDR2 is YDEGEE.

The rearrangement links TRBV30 to TRBJ1-3, with D unclear. CDR1 and CDR2 from the germline V gene are GTSNPN and SVGIG (reference sequence). The CDR3 runs 14 residues. V was shortened by 3 bases and J by 4 bases, with 13 bases between the two germline ends. CDR3: CAWSGSSTGNTIYF. CDR3 DNA: TGTGCCTGGAGCGGGAGTTCTACGGGAAACACCATATATTTT. Variable domain in full (rest from reference TRBV30 and TRBJ1-3): SQTIHQWPATLVQPVGSPLSLECTVEGTSNPNLYWYRQAAGRGLQLLFYSVGIGQISSEVPQNLSASRPQDRQFILSSKKLLLSDSGFYLCAWSGSSTGNTIYFGEGSWLTVV.

The chain employs TRBV15 and TRBJ2-7; perhaps TRBD2 as D (6 bases). The germline CDR1 and CDR2 sequences are LNHNV and YYDKDF (reference sequence). Trimming left V 0 bases short and J 6 bases short, with 9 bases between. The CDR3 sequence is 13 residues long. CDR3 residues: CATSREEGFEQYF. CDR3 nucleotides: TGTGCCACCAGCAGAGAGGAGGGATTCGAGCAGTACTTC.

A note on this clone: Within the sample, other DNA sequences also encode this same CDR3. This sequence joins TRBV28 and TRBJ1-2; 7 positions match TRBD1. Germline loops: CDR1 MDHEN, CDR2 SYDVKM. CDR3 length: 13 amino acids. Trimming cost V 2 bases and J 4 bases; bases outside gene matches: 1. In nucleotides, the CDR3 is TGTGCCAGCAGTTTACAGGGGGGCTATGGCTACACCTTC. Its translation is CASSLQGGYGYTF.

The chain is built from TRBV7-8 and TRBJ1-5; maybe TRBD1 (5 bases). The V end was cut by 6 bases, the J end by 0 bases, with 15 bases between. Germline CDR1 is SGHVS and CDR2 is FQNEAQ. There are 16 residues in the CDR3. CDR3 region: CASRRDGGYSNQPQHF. Here the CDR3 DNA reads TGTGCCAGCAGGAGGGACGGGGGTTATAGCAATCAGCCCCAGCATTTT.

V usage is TRBV6-5 and J usage is TRBJ1-1, with D unresolved. The CDR3 totals 14 residues. Germline CDR1 MNHEY, CDR2 SVGAGI. The V and J ends lost 1 base and 1 base respectively, with 7 bases between them. CDR3 protein: CASSYFRWNTEAFF. The DNA of the CDR3 is TGTGCCAGCAGTTACTTCAGGTGGAACACTGAAGCTTTCTTT.

There are a few counts of this clone. The rearrangement links TRBV5-1 to TRBJ1-3; D is possibly TRBD1 (6 bases). The CDR3 length is 15 residues. Germline V gene data show CDR1 as SGHRS and CDR2 as YFSETQ. V shed 3 bases and J shed 0 bases, with 10 bases lying between them. The CDR3 region is CASSSTGNSGNTIYF. As DNA, the CDR3 is TGCGCCAGCAGCTCCACAGGGAACTCTGGAAACACCATATATTTT.

Relative to its sample, this clone is medium-sized. DNA of the CDR3: TGCGCCAGCAGTGAGCGGACTAATGAAAAACTGTTTTTT. This gives the protein CASSERTNEKLFF. The J gene is TRBJ1-4, the V gene TRBV10-2; D gene uncertain. Deletions cut 2 bases from V and 2 bases from J, with 3 bases between. The CDR3 runs to 13 residues. Germline V gene data show CDR1 as WSHSY and CDR2 as SAAADI.

The chain links TRBV7-9 to TRBJ2-7; 8 bases map to TRBD1. Germline values: CDR1 SEHNR, CDR2 FQNEAQ (reference sequence). The junction had 13 bases not matched to a gene; V was cut back by 5 bases and J by 7 bases. This CDR3 has 15 residues. As DNA, the CDR3 is TGTGCCAGCAGCGCCCTGACAGGGGACCTCCGTGAGCAGTACTTC. Encoded protein: CASSALTGDLREQYF.

The CDR3 DNA reads as TGCGCCAGCAGCCAAGAATCAATTATAGAGGAAAAACTGTTTTTT. Protein sequence: CASSQESIIEEKLFF. The V call is TRBV4-1, the J call TRBJ1-4; D is unresolved. V lost 0 bases, J lost 8 bases, and 13 bases lay in between. The CDR3 has 15 residues. Germline CDR1 MGHRA, CDR2 YSYEKL.

Written as DNA, the CDR3 is TGCGCCAGCAGCTTGGAAACAGTAATTAACCCAGATACGCAGTATTTT. Translated, it gives CASSLETVINPDTQYF. The chain links TRBV5-1 to TRBJ2-3; no clear D gene. The CDR3 sequence is 16 residues long. The germline V gene encodes CDR1 SGHRS and CDR2 YFSETQ. V was pared by 0 bases and J by 4 bases, with 15 bases between.

The chain links TRBV7-6 to TRBJ2-7; tentatively, D is TRBD2 (5 bases). Germline V lookup: CDR1 SGHVS, CDR2 FNYEAQ. The length of the CDR3 is 14 residues. Trimming shortened V by 5 bases and J by 7 bases, and 18 bases separated the two germline ends. In DNA, the CDR3 is TGTGCCAGCAGCCCAGAAACGGGGTTAGGGGAGCAGTACTTC. Encoded protein: CASSPETGLGEQYF.

This clone was recorded a few times. The V and J genes are TRBV1 and TRBJ2-2; TRBD1, the table's D call, was not compared with the DNA. TRBV1 is annotated as a pseudogene. The CDR3 spans 16 residues. The CDR3 reads CTSRTAGTGGGGELFF. The CDR3 region has the DNA TGCACCAGCAGGACAGCCGGGACAGGGGGCGGCGGGGAGCTGTTTTTT.

The chain uses TRBV6-4 and TRBJ2-7; TRBD1 agrees at 12 bases. Trimming at V came to 5 bases and at J to 2 bases, leaving 19 bases not matched to a gene. Germline V CDR1 and CDR2: MRHNA, SNTAGT. The CDR3 covers 20 residues. The CDR3 spells CASSQRSRDRGPWPTYEQYF. The CDR3 nucleotides are TGTGCCAGCAGTCAAAGATCGCGGGACAGGGGGCCCTGGCCAACCTACGAGCAGTACTTC.

The V gene is TRBV7-2, the J gene TRBJ2-2; 7 nucleotides line up with TRBD2. From germline, CDR1 is SGHTA and CDR2 FQGNSA. This CDR3 is built from 16 residues. The V segment lost 1 base and the J segment 0 bases; nucleotides outside the gene matches: 2. CDR3 loop: CASSLGGGTNTGELFF. CDR3 nucleotides: TGTGCCAGCAGCTTAGGGGGGGGGACGAACACCGGGGAGCTGTTTTTT. The full variable domain, rest sourced from reference TRBV7-2 and TRBJ2-2, is GAGVSQSPSNKVTEKGKDVELRCDPISGHTALYWYRQSLGQGLEFLIYFQGNSAPDKSGLPSDRFSAERTGGSVSTLTIQRTQQEDSAVYLCASSLGGGTNTGELFFGEGSRLTVL.

This chain connects TRBV28 to TRBJ2-7, with TRBD1 matching over 8 bases. Per the germline V gene, CDR1 is MDHEN and CDR2 is SYDVKM. V was clipped by 9 bases and J by 5 bases; unmatched bases: 9. This CDR3 comprises 13 residues. The DNA for the CDR3 is TGTGCCAGTTCGGACAGGGCCGTCAACGAGCAGTACTTC. It yields the protein CASSDRAVNEQYF.

The V gene is TRBV28, the J gene TRBJ1-2, with TRBD1 as a possible D gene (5 bases). V was clipped by 6 bases and J by 8 bases, with 25 bases between them. This CDR3 is 16 amino acids long. Per the germline V gene, CDR1 is MDHEN and CDR2 is SYDVKM. The CDR3 DNA is TGTGCCAGCAGCCCCGGCGGGGGTATATCTGGGCGGGGCTACACCTTC. Its protein is CASSPGGGISGRGYTF.

This chain's CDR3 is CASSGTSGRKTQYF. Here the CDR3 DNA reads TGTGCCAGCAGTGGGACTAGCGGGAGAAAGACCCAGTACTTC. This chain links TRBV28 with TRBJ2-5; 14 bases fit TRBD2. Germline lookup yields CDR1 MDHEN and CDR2 SYDVKM. The CDR3 runs 14 residues. Losses at the gene ends were 5 bases for V and 6 bases for J; bases not matched to a gene: 2.

The chain uses TRBV28 and TRBJ2-1; TRBD1 aligns across 8 bases. The V and J ends lost 7 bases and 9 bases, in that order; junction bases with no gene match: 11. This CDR3 spans 14 amino acids. Germline loops: CDR1 MDHEN, CDR2 SYDVKM. The CDR3 DNA reads TGTGCCAGCACTTTTCAGGGGGCGCGAGTTGAGCAGTTCTTC. Encoded protein: CASTFQGARVEQFF. Together with reference TRBV28 and TRBJ2-1, the CDR3 gives the full variable domain: DVKVTQSSRYLVKRTGEKVFLECVQDMDHENMFWYRQDPGLGLRLIYFSYDVKMKEKGDIPEGYSVSREKKERFSLILESASTNQTSMYLCASTFQGARVEQFFGPGTRLTVL.

V usage is TRBV6-1 and J usage is TRBJ2-1, with 7 bases that match TRBD1. This CDR3 comprises 14 residues. Germline assignment: CDR1 MNHNS and CDR2 SASEGT. V was pared by 6 bases and J by 11 bases, with 13 bases of the junction left unmatched. The CDR3 loop is CASRTDRGGWKQFF. CDR3 DNA sequence: TGTGCCAGCAGAACTGACAGAGGGGGCTGGAAGCAGTTCTTC.

The genes are TRBV6-5 and TRBJ1-5, with D maybe TRBD1 (5 bases). The germline CDR1 and CDR2 sequences are MNHEY and SVGAGI. V lost 7 bases to trimming and J lost 6 bases, with 16 bases between them. This CDR3 has 14 residues. This CDR3 reads CASTPSLGGQPQHF. For the CDR3, the DNA is TGTGCCAGCACCCCAAGTCTGGGGGGTCAGCCCCAGCATTTT.

The rearrangement links TRBV5-6 to TRBJ1-1; D ambiguous. Germline V gene lookup returns CDR1 SGHDT and CDR2 YYEEEE. V shed 4 bases and J shed 1 base, with 14 bases lying between them. This CDR3 is built from 15 residues. The CDR3 DNA is TGTGCCAGCAGCCCGCGTTCTAATCGGAACACTGAAGCTTTCTTT. Encoded protein: CASSPRSNRNTEAFF. Looking up the rest from reference TRBV5-6 and TRBJ1-1 gives the full variable domain: DAGVTQSPTHLIKTRGQQVTLRCSPKSGHDTVSWYQQALGQGPQFIFQYYEEEERQRGNFPDRFSGHQFPNYSSELNVNALLLGDSALYLCASSPRSNRNTEAFFGQGTRLTVV.

V usage is TRBV9 and J usage is TRBJ2-7, with D hard to call. Trimming took 0 bases from V and 7 from J, leaving 11 bases between them. This CDR3 spans 13 amino acids. In germline, CDR1 is SGDLS, CDR2 YYNGEE. The CDR3 loop is CASSVVVDTEQYF. The CDR3 DNA follows: TGTGCCAGCAGCGTAGTTGTAGACACGGAGCAGTACTTC. The full variable domain, rest sourced from reference TRBV9 and TRBJ2-7, is DSGVTQTPKHLITATGQRVTLRCSPRSGDLSVYWYQQSLDQGLQFLIQYYNGEERAKGNILERFSAQQFPDLHSELNLSSLELGDSALYFCASSVVVDTEQYFGPGTRLTVT.

This clone was recorded a few times. The rearrangement uses TRBV9 and TRBJ2-1, with 9 nucleotides matching TRBD2. V was pared by 3 bases and J by 4 bases, with 8 bases of the junction left unmatched. CDR1 and CDR2 (germline): SGDLS, YYNGEE. The CDR3 runs 16 residues. CDR3 bases: TGTGCCAGCAGCGCCCAGGGGAGCGGGAGGTACAATGAGCAGTTCTTC. It translates to CASSAQGSGRYNEQFF.

The count of this clone is one. The chain has TRBV9 and TRBJ1-2, with D unresolved. The V gene lost 0 bases and the J gene lost 8 bases, with 8 bases spanning the gap. The CDR3 contains 12 residues. The V gene's germline CDR1 is SGDLS and CDR2 YYNGEE. CDR3 region: CASSVGGKGYTF. The CDR3 DNA reads as TGTGCCAGCAGCGTAGGTGGCAAAGGCTACACCTTC. The whole variable domain, remainder taken from reference TRBV9 and TRBJ1-2, is DSGVTQTPKHLITATGQRVTLRCSPRSGDLSVYWYQQSLDQGLQFLIQYYNGEERAKGNILERFSAQQFPDLHSELNLSSLELGDSALYFCASSVGGKGYTFGSGTRLTVV.

V and J are TRBV15 and TRBJ2-7, with 10 bases lining up with TRBD2. J lost 4 bases, V lost 3 bases, and 6 bases had no gene match. In germline, CDR1 is LNHNV, CDR2 YYDKDF (reference sequence). The CDR3 covers 15 residues. The CDR3 protein is CATSSAGAGGYEQYF. In DNA form, the CDR3 reads TGTGCCACCAGCAGCGCGGGAGCGGGAGGGTACGAGCAGTACTTC.

The chain combines TRBV19 with TRBJ1-6; no clear D gene. CDR3 size: 17 residues. The V end lost 7 bases, the J end lost 9 bases, and 25 bases lay between the germline ends. Germline V gene lookup returns CDR1 LNHDA and CDR2 SQIVND (reference sequence). The chain's CDR3 is CASTDRLIRGMISPLHF. The CDR3, as DNA: TGTGCCAGTACCGATCGACTGATCCGGGGAATGATTTCACCCCTCCACTTT.

The J gene is TRBJ2-7, the V gene TRBV5-6; weak D call: TRBD2 (6 bases). CDR1 is SGHDT and CDR2 is YYEEEE in the germline V gene. V lost 1 base and J 5 bases, leaving 13 bases between the germline ends. The CDR3 totals 14 residues. DNA of the CDR3: TGTGCCAGCAGCTTGCGGTGGGGGGATCACGAGCAGTACTTC. Protein product: CASSLRWGDHEQYF.

CDR3 residues: CASGTGSSYEQYF. CDR3 coding DNA: TGTGCCAGCGGGACAGGGAGCTCCTACGAGCAGTACTTC. The J gene is TRBJ2-7, the V gene TRBV7-8; 9 bases line up with TRBD1. The CDR3 has 13 residues. The V gene end was trimmed by 8 bases and the J gene end by 0 bases; junction bases not matched to a gene: 2. CDR1 SGHVS and CDR2 FQNEAQ come from the germline V gene.